The 14 T cell receptor beta chains reported below all come from one sample, sequenced in a study of vaccination and CD4 T cells after COVID-19. The Oncomine TCR Beta short-read assay was applied to DNA of cultured CD4+ T cells. TCRdb called the PCR reads again in MiXCR, with one record for every CDR3 protein. Among a few thousand distinct CDR3 sequences listed, around 25% were seen once. Antigens for these TCRs are unknown. Treatment here: approximately nine-day PBMC culture with coronavirus spike peptide pools or control peptides (ViraFEST assay). The input for sequencing was CD4+ T cells from blood, cultured in vitro, taken after SARS-CoV-2 vaccination. The receptors were gathered from a human donor who had recovered from COVID-19.

In its sample, this clonotype was seen a few times. The CDR3 reads CSAHNGPQYNEQFF. The CDR3, as DNA: TGCAGTGCTCATAACGGGCCCCAATACAATGAGCAGTTCTTC. The rearrangement uses TRBV20-1 and TRBJ2-1; no definite D call. Trimming pared 5 bases from V and 4 bases from J, leaving 15 bases between. The CDR3 has 14 residues. CDR1 is DFQATT, CDR2 SNEGSKA, per germline (reference sequence).

This clonotype appeared a few times. J is TRBJ2-1 and V is TRBV27, with D possibly TRBD2 on 5 matching bases. Germline-derived CDR1 and CDR2 are MNHEY and SMNVEV (reference sequence). V was clipped by 6 bases and J by 9 bases, with 21 bases between them. The CDR3 is 15 residues long. The CDR3 region is CASRPPDSYLGEQFF. The CDR3 coding sequence is TGTGCCAGCAGACCTCCGGACTCCTATTTGGGTGAGCAGTTCTTC.

The chain links TRBV29-1 to TRBJ2-7, with 9 nucleotides matching TRBD1. CDR1 is SQVTM and CDR2 is ANQGSEA in the germline V gene. Trimming took 6 bases from V and 0 from J; bases not matched to a gene: 12. This CDR3 region has 16 residues. The CDR3 DNA reads as TGCAGCGTACAAGGACAGGGGACCTTGAGCTCCTACGAGCAGTACTTC. This sequence encodes CSVQGQGTLSSYEQYF.

The genes are TRBV6-1 and TRBJ1-2; D is undetermined. The CDR3 is 11 amino acids. With 3 bases removed from V and 5 bases from J, the gap between germline ends came to 4 bases. Germline V gene lookup returns CDR1 MNHNS and CDR2 SASEGT. CDR3 nucleotide sequence: TGTGCCAGCAGTGATCAATATGGCTACACCTTC. This sequence encodes CASSDQYGYTF.

This clonotype was recorded a few times. The chain has TRBV20-1 and TRBJ1-6; TRBD1 is a possible D gene (6 bases). V was clipped by 3 bases and J by 8 bases, with 20 bases between them. Germline-derived CDR1 and CDR2 are DFQATT and SNEGSKA (reference sequence). CDR3 size: 16 residues. The CDR3 reads CSARAGGTTRDSPLHF. CDR3 DNA: TGCAGTGCTAGGGCCGGAGGGACAACGAGGGATTCACCCCTCCACTTT.

This chain uses TRBV7-2 with TRBJ2-3; D perhaps matches TRBD1 (6 bases). Germline CDR1 reads SGHTA; CDR2 reads FQGNSA. Trimming took off 1 base at V and 1 base at J, with 9 bases between the two ends. This CDR3 is 15 amino acids long. The CDR3 protein is CASSLVAGGTDTQYF. In DNA form, the CDR3 reads TGTGCCAGCAGCTTAGTAGCAGGGGGCACAGATACGCAGTATTTT.

The V and J genes are TRBV24-1 and TRBJ1-3; D is unresolved. This CDR3 region has 13 residues. Germline CDR1 KGHDR, CDR2 SFDVKD. V lost 1 base and J lost 8, with 8 bases in between. The CDR3 loop reads CATSDLSGDTIYF. DNA of the CDR3: TGTGCCACCAGTGATTTAAGTGGGGACACCATATATTTT.

This clonotype has only a few counts. The chain joins TRBV10-1 to TRBJ2-3, with 10 positions matching TRBD2. CDR1 and CDR2 (germline): WNHNN, SYGVQD (reference sequence). V lost 4 bases and J lost 4; bases outside the gene matches: 8. The CDR3 is 16 amino acids. DNA for the CDR3: TGCGCCAGCAGTGGGGGACTAGCGCGCCCGGCAGATACGCAGTATTTT. As protein: CASSGGLARPADTQYF.

This clonotype has more than one count but fewer than ten. J is TRBJ1-6 and V is TRBV28; D is perhaps TRBD1 (5 bases). Germline V CDR1 and CDR2: MDHEN, SYDVKM. The ends were cut back, 3 bases at V and 7 bases at J, with 10 bases in the middle. This CDR3 comprises 14 residues. DNA for the CDR3: TGTGCCAGCAGTTTCCTTAGGGGAAATTCACCCCTCCACTTT. Protein product: CASSFLRGNSPLHF.

The rearrangement uses TRBV27 and TRBJ2-3; TRBD1 aligns across 7 bases. The V gene's germline CDR1 is MNHEY and CDR2 SMNVEV (reference sequence). The CDR3 totals 16 residues. Trimming cost V 7 bases and J 6 bases; bases outside gene matches: 16. The DNA for the CDR3 is TGTGCCAGCACCCCCAGGGGGATCCCCCGTGGGGATACGCAGTATTTT. It codes for CASTPRGIPRGDTQYF.

The chain employs TRBV6-1 and TRBJ1-5; D unresolved. Germline V lookup: CDR1 MNHNS, CDR2 SASEGT. The germline V and J ends were trimmed by 6 bases and 0 bases, with 12 bases remaining between them. The CDR3 consists of 15 residues. As DNA, the CDR3 is TGTGCCAGCAGACCGACCGCGGATAGCAATCAGCCCCAGCATTTT. The encoded protein is CASRPTADSNQPQHF.

In nucleotides, the CDR3 is TGTGCCAGCGCCGGACAGTATAATTCACCCCTCCACTTT. Its translation: CASAGQYNSPLHF. The chain uses TRBV28 and TRBJ1-6, with D possibly being TRBD1 (6 bases). This CDR3 contains 13 residues. Germline loops: CDR1 MDHEN, CDR2 SYDVKM. V shed 8 bases and J shed 4 bases, with 9 bases lying between them.

V usage is TRBV19 and J usage is TRBJ1-5, with unresolved D. Germline V gene lookup returns CDR1 LNHDA and CDR2 SQIVND (reference sequence). The CDR3 totals 14 residues. Trimming removed 3 bases from V and 2 bases from J, with 8 bases in between. Here the CDR3 reads CASSMRVGNQPQHF. In nucleotides, the CDR3 is TGTGCCAGTAGTATGAGGGTAGGCAATCAGCCCCAGCATTTT. Complete variable domain (other parts from reference TRBV19 and TRBJ1-5): DGGITQSPKYLFRKEGQNVTLSCEQNLNHDAMYWYRQDPGQGLRLIYYSQIVNDFQKGDIAEGYSVSREKKESFPLTVTSAQKNPTAFYLCASSMRVGNQPQHFGDGTRLSIL.

The gene calls are TRBV19 and TRBJ2-1; 7 bases fit TRBD1. Germline assignment: CDR1 LNHDA and CDR2 SQIVND (reference sequence). Unmatched junction bases numbered 14, after V lost 4 bases and J lost 8 bases. The CDR3 runs to 16 residues. CDR3 coding DNA: TGTGCCAGTAGTACACCACAGGGGACCGGTGGCCATGAGCAGTTCTTC. Its protein product is CASSTPQGTGGHEQFF.